Below are 22 T cell receptor beta chains sequenced from a single sample in a study of graft-versus-host responses after intestinal transplantation. Repertoires were generated with immunoSEQ multiplex PCR, while TCRdb's copy carries only in-frame clones and drops some. The sample holds about 38,000 clones; roughly 87% are singletons and the top ten take roughly 4%. The source was PBMCs, collected about 38 months after transplant. The receptors stem from a human patient who received an intestinal transplant, so some T cells may come from the graft donor.

This chain links TRBV2 with TRBJ1-6; TRBD1 is a possible D gene (5 bases). The ends were cut back, 9 bases at V and 5 bases at J, with 8 bases in the middle. Germline lookup yields CDR1 SNHLY and CDR2 FYNNEI. CDR3 length equals 12 residues. The CDR3 protein is CARGADNSPLHF. The CDR3 nucleotides are TGTGCCAGAGGGGCCGATAATTCACCCCTCCACTTT.

The gene calls are TRBV7-9 and TRBJ2-3, with 9 bases identical to TRBD2. Germline CDR1 reads SEHNR; CDR2 reads FQNEAQ (reference sequence). This CDR3 has 16 residues. Trimming took 4 bases from V and 2 from J; bases not matched to a gene: 7. The CDR3 DNA is TGTGCCAGCAGCTCCGGGGCGGGGGGGCCCACAGATACGCAGTATTTT. Encoded protein: CASSSGAGGPTDTQYF.

The V gene is TRBV5-1, the J gene TRBJ2-7, with 11 positions matching TRBD2. Trimming at V came to 5 bases and at J to 2 bases, leaving 9 bases not matched to a gene. This CDR3 comprises 16 residues. Germline CDR1 reads SGHRS; CDR2 reads YFSETQ. The CDR3 reads CASRSGTSGAAYEQYF. Written as DNA, the CDR3 is TGCGCCAGCAGAAGTGGGACTAGCGGAGCGGCCTACGAGCAGTACTTC.

The V call is TRBV11-2, the J call TRBJ2-5; TRBD1 matches 8 bases. V dropped 5 bases and J dropped 5; count of bases not matched to a gene: 7. This CDR3 has 14 residues. Germline loops: CDR1 SGHAT, CDR2 FQNNGV. The CDR3 DNA reads TGTGCCAGCAGCCCCAGGGGGCGCAGGGAGACCCAGTACTTC. Translating gives CASSPRGRRETQYF.

V and J are TRBV11-2 and TRBJ2-3, with no clear D. Germline V CDR1 and CDR2: SGHAT, FQNNGV. V was clipped by 2 bases and J by 5 bases, with 2 bases between them. This CDR3 has 11 amino acids. The CDR3: CASSLLDTQYF. DNA for the CDR3: TGTGCCAGCAGCTTATTAGATACGCAGTATTTT.

This clone was observed a handful of times. The V and J genes are TRBV11-2 and TRBJ2-7; 10 nucleotides align to TRBD1. This CDR3 has 15 amino acids. The junction had 7 bases not matched to a gene; V was cut back by 5 bases and J by 3 bases. Looked up from germline, CDR1 is SGHAT and CDR2 is FQNNGV. The chain's CDR3 is CASSRTGGNNYEQYF. The CDR3 DNA reads as TGTGCCAGCAGCCGGACAGGGGGGAATAACTACGAGCAGTACTTC.

J is TRBJ2-1 and V is TRBV5-4; 9 nucleotides agree with TRBD2. The junction had 15 bases not matched to a gene; V was cut back by 3 bases and J by 5 bases. This CDR3 is built from 18 residues. Germline CDR1 is SGHNT and CDR2 is YYREEE (reference sequence). As DNA, the CDR3 is TGTGCCAGCAGCTCCGACTCTGCGGGGGGGCGGTGGGACAATGAGCAGTTCTTC. It yields the protein CASSSDSAGGRWDNEQFF.

The J gene is TRBJ1-6, the V gene TRBV5-4; tentative D call: TRBD1 (6 bases). Per germline, CDR1 SGHNT and CDR2 YYREEE (reference sequence). CDR3 length equals 17 residues. The V end was cut by 4 bases, the J end by 7 bases, with 21 bases between. The CDR3 DNA reads as TGTGCCAGCAGCGTCTTATTCCCCAGGGGACACAATTCACCCCTCCACTTT. Residues: CASSVLFPRGHNSPLHF.

The V gene is TRBV19, the J gene TRBJ1-5, with TRBD1 matching over 7 bases. J lost 11 bases, V lost 5 bases, and 15 bases had no gene match. Germline V gene sequence: CDR1 LNHDA, CDR2 SQIVND (reference sequence). The CDR3 runs 15 residues. CDR3 protein: CASSAQGPWDLAQHF. DNA for the CDR3: TGTGCCAGTAGTGCACAGGGGCCGTGGGATCTGGCCCAGCATTTT.

In this sample, this clone turned up once. J is TRBJ1-3 and V is TRBV30; 7 nucleotides agree with TRBD1. Germline V gene data show CDR1 as GTSNPN and CDR2 as SVGIG (reference sequence). The CDR3 spans 16 residues. J lost 0 bases, V lost 3 bases, and 8 bases had no gene match. The CDR3 is CAWSGGQISSGNTIYF. The CDR3 DNA follows: TGTGCCTGGAGCGGGGGACAGATTTCCTCTGGAAACACCATATATTTT.

The V and J genes are TRBV5-1 and TRBJ2-7; D perhaps matches TRBD1 (6 bases). The V gene's germline CDR1 is SGHRS and CDR2 YFSETQ. The CDR3 sequence is 15 residues long. V lost 3 bases to trimming and J lost 0 bases, with 13 bases between them. Here the CDR3 DNA reads TGCGCCAGCAGCTCCGCCCGGGACACCTCCTACGAGCAGTACTTC. This translates into CASSSARDTSYEQYF.

The chain combines TRBV27 with TRBJ2-1; TRBD2 matches 9 bases. This CDR3 region has 17 residues. V trimming: 6 bases; J trimming: 8 bases; junction bases outside the gene matches: 17. Looked up from germline, CDR1 is MNHEY and CDR2 is SMNVEV (reference sequence). CDR3 residues: CASRHTTGSGGGDEQFF. The CDR3 region has the DNA TGTGCCAGCAGACACACAACCGGTAGCGGGGGAGGCGATGAGCAGTTCTTC.

The chain is built from TRBV21-1 and TRBJ2-3; the table's TRBD2 call for D was not verified on the DNA. TRBV21-1 represents a pseudogene. This CDR3 contains 19 residues. The DNA for the CDR3 is TGTGCCAGCAGCAGTAAGGTTCAGATCCAGGCCGGGGGGACAGATACGCAGTATTTT. Amino acid sequence: CASSSKVQIQAGGTDTQYF.

This clone was seen a few times. This chain joins TRBV29-1 and TRBJ1-1; D uncertain. CDR1 and CDR2 from the germline V gene are SQVTM and ANQGSEA. V was clipped by 5 bases and J by 1 base, with 5 bases between them. This CDR3 region has 11 residues. For the CDR3, the DNA is TGCAGCGTTTTATGGAACACTGAAGCTTTCTTT. Its protein product is CSVLWNTEAFF.

The chain combines TRBV19 with TRBJ2-2; 9 positions match TRBD1. Germline V lookup: CDR1 LNHDA, CDR2 SQIVND (reference sequence). This CDR3 is 15 amino acids long. Germline trimming cut 5 bases from V and 8 bases from J; bases unmatched to any gene: 9. The CDR3 loop reads CASSSRTGAVGELFF. Written as DNA, the CDR3 is TGTGCCAGTAGTTCGCGGACAGGGGCAGTGGGGGAGCTGTTTTTT.

This sequence joins TRBV28 and TRBJ2-7; D is perhaps TRBD1 or TRBD2 (5 bases each). The ends were cut back, 10 bases at V and 2 bases at J, with 18 bases in the middle. CDR3 length: 14 amino acids. Germline CDR1 is MDHEN and CDR2 is SYDVKM. CDR3 in amino acids: CATARGLAPYEQYF. In nucleotides, the CDR3 is TGTGCCACCGCCCGGGGCCTAGCACCCTACGAGCAGTACTTC. Variable domain in full (rest from reference TRBV28 and TRBJ2-7): DVKVTQSSRYLVKRTGEKVFLECVQDMDHENMFWYRQDPGLGLRLIYFSYDVKMKEKGDIPEGYSVSREKKERFSLILESASTNQTSMYLCATARGLAPYEQYFGPGTRLTVT.

This clone was picked up one time. One end of the junction does not line up with germline, which may come from a read error. The V gene is TRBV6-1, the J gene TRBJ1-2, with a weak D call TRBD1 (5 bases). This CDR3 is 15 amino acids long. Germline CDR1 MNHNS, CDR2 SASEGT. The CDR3 region is CASREDPGTPRGYTF. CDR3 coding DNA: TGTGCCAGCAGAGAAGACCCCGGGACCCCGAGAGGCTACACCTTC.

This clone has just one count. The rearrangement links TRBV2 to TRBJ2-5; no reliable D call. The CDR3 covers 14 residues. Trimming shortened V by 3 bases and J by 2 bases, and 10 bases separated the two germline ends. Germline V gene lookup returns CDR1 SNHLY and CDR2 FYNNEI. The CDR3 nucleotides are TGTGCCAGCAGTGATCGGTCAGGACAAGAGACCCAGTACTTC. Translation gives CASSDRSGQETQYF.

The rearrangement joins TRBV29-1 to TRBJ2-3; TRBD1 aligns across 9 bases. V lost 7 bases, J lost 1 base, and 3 bases stayed unmatched. The CDR3 loop spans 13 amino acids. Germline V gene sequence: CDR1 SQVTM, CDR2 ANQGSEA. CDR3 in amino acids: CSDRQGGTDTQYF. DNA for the CDR3: TGCAGCGACAGACAGGGGGGCACAGATACGCAGTATTTT.

The chain couples TRBV2 to TRBJ1-3, with D unclear. Germline assignment: CDR1 SNHLY and CDR2 FYNNEI. The CDR3 is made up of 14 amino acids. The V end lost 0 bases, the J end lost 0 bases, and 3 bases lay between the germline ends. CDR3 loop: CASSEAGSGNTIYF. As DNA, the CDR3 is TGTGCCAGCAGTGAAGCGGGCTCTGGAAACACCATATATTTT.

The genes are TRBV30 and TRBJ1-3; the D gene is possibly TRBD1 (5 bases). The V gene's germline CDR1 is GTSNPN and CDR2 SVGIG (reference sequence). The V end lost 0 bases, the J end lost 15 bases, and 12 bases lay between the germline ends. The CDR3 covers 11 residues. This CDR3 reads CAWSVRGTGYF. The CDR3, as DNA: TGTGCCTGGAGTGTAAGGGGAACGGGATATTTT.

In this sample, this clone turned up once. This chain links TRBV6-4 with TRBJ1-5; D is uncertain. CDR3 length equals 10 residues. The V gene lost 6 bases and the J gene lost 9 bases, with 6 bases spanning the gap. Germline-derived CDR1 and CDR2 are MRHNA and SNTAGT. The CDR3 reads CASRKAPQHF. The CDR3 DNA is TGTGCCAGCAGAAAGGCGCCCCAGCATTTT.